The rows below give T cell receptor beta chains drawn from one sample of a study of T cell responses to AZD1222 COVID-19 vaccine. Profiling relied on immunoSEQ multiplex PCR, and the TCRdb table lists in-frame clones only, not all of them. The repertoire holds 150,000 to 200,000 clones, with roughly 92% as singletons. The material sequenced was peripheral blood, taken 28 days after the second AZD1222 dose. These receptors were taken from an adult who received the AZD1222 COVID-19 vaccine. Both conserved end residues are part of each CDR3. A D gene is named only where the DNA matches it firmly. Part of the rows lack a size; the others show once, few, many or a class for expanded clones.

NA	TRBV3-1/TRBV3-2	NA	15	TRBJ1-3	TGTGCCAGCAGCCCATCAAGCTCCTCTGGAAACACCATATATTTT	CASSPSSSSGNTIYF
NA	TRBV14	NA	14	TRBJ1-1	TGTGCCAGCAGCCGGACCGGAGGGGTCGCTGAAGCTTTCTTT	CASSRTGGVAEAFF
NA	TRBV2	NA	16	TRBJ1-1	TGTGCCAGCAGTGGTCCTTTTGAAGCGGTGGGCACTGAAGCTTTCTTT	CASSGPFEAVGTEAFF
NA	TRBV27	NA	15	TRBJ1-2	TGTGCCAGCAGGATAGGGGCTTCGTCTAACTATGGCTACACCTTC	CASRIGASSNYGYTF
TRBD1	TRBV11-3	NA	15	TRBJ2-7	TGTGCCAGCAGCCTAACAAAACAGGGGGCCTACGAGCAGTACTTC	CASSLTKQGAYEQYF
TRBD1	TRBV19	NA	11	TRBJ2-1	TGTGCCAGTAGCGCAGGGGGCGCGTCGCTCTTC	CASSAGGASLF
NA	TRBV27	NA	14	TRBJ1-3	TGTGCCAGCAGGCCCCCAGGGACTGGAAACACCATATATTTT	CASRPPGTGNTIYF
TRBD2	TRBV27	once	14	TRBJ2-7	TGTGCCAGCTCGAGGCGGGGGGGGTATCGGGAGCAGTACTTC	CASSRRGGYREQYF
NA	TRBV19	NA	12	TRBJ1-4	TGTGCCAGTAGTACAACCCCAGAAAAACTGTTTTTT	CASSTTPEKLFF
NA	TRBV3-1/TRBV3-2	once	14	TRBJ1-2	TGTGCCAGCAGCCAGGAAAGGCGGAACTATGGCTACACCTTC	CASSQERRNYGYTF
NA	TRBV7-9	few	13	TRBJ1-1	TGTGCCAGCAGCTTAGGGTCCAGCACTGAAGCTTTCTTT	CASSLGSSTEAFF
TRBD1	TRBV7-3	NA	16	TRBJ2-2	TGTGCCAGCAGCTTAAACGCCGGGACAGGGTCCGGGGAGCTGTTTTTT	CASSLNAGTGSGELFF
NA	TRBV14	NA	15	TRBJ2-7	TGTGCCAGCAGCCAATGGAGGACAACGGGGCAGGCGCAGTACTTC	CASSQWRTTGQAQYF
TRBD1	TRBV28	once	13	TRBJ2-3	TGTGCCAGCCGGGACAGGGTCACAGATACGCAGTATTTT	CASRDRVTDTQYF
NA	TRBV21-1	NA	15	TRBJ1-3	TGTGCCAGCAACGTAGGGGGGGGCCAGGGAAACACCATATATTTT	CASNVGGGQGNTIYF
NA	TRBV7-8	NA	14	TRBJ1-4	TGTGCCAGCAGCTTTAGGACGGAAAATGAAAAACTGTTTTTT	CASSFRTENEKLFF
NA	TRBV5-1	NA	15	TRBJ1-1	TGCGCCAGCAGCTTGCTTGGGGGCGCGGACACTGAAGCTTTCTTT	CASSLLGGADTEAFF
NA	TRBV28	NA	15	TRBJ1-4	TGTGCCAGCAGTTTAAAGGGTACAACTAATGAAAAACTGTTTTTT	CASSLKGTTNEKLFF
TRBD1	TRBV30	NA	16	TRBJ1-3	TGTGCCTGGAGCCAAGGGACAGGGGGAAGTGGAAACACCATATATTTT	CAWSQGTGGSGNTIYF
NA	TRBV3-1/TRBV3-2	NA	14	TRBJ2-7	TGTGCCAGCAGCCAGGGACTTGCGGGTACCGAGCAGTACTTC	CASSQGLAGTEQYF
NA	TRBV5-1	NA	14	TRBJ2-7	TGCGCCAGCAGCTTGGAGGGGCAGTCCTACGAGCAGTACTTC	CASSLEGQSYEQYF
NA	TRBV28	NA	13	TRBJ1-4	TGTGCCAGCAGTTTGGGCAGTCTCCGGGAACTGTTTTTT	CASSLGSLRELFF
NA	TRBV28	NA	14	TRBJ1-5	TGTGCCGGCAGTTTATCACTCCGAGCGCGGCCCCAGCATTTT	CAGSLSLRARPQHF
NA	TRBV13	NA	15	TRBJ2-7	TGTGCCAGCAGCCCGTCAAGGACAGCAGTTGACGAGCAGTACTTC	CASSPSRTAVDEQYF
NA	TRBV4-2	once	13	TRBJ1-3	TGTGCCAGCAGCCAAGGAGGTGGAAACACCATATATTTT	CASSQGGGNTIYF
TRBD1	TRBV19	NA	17	TRBJ1-3	TGTGCCAGTGCGAACCCGGGACAGCCAAACTCTGGAAACACCATATATTTT	CASANPGQPNSGNTIYF
TRBD1	TRBV18	NA	15	TRBJ2-7	TGTGCCAGCTCAGGGACAGGTCTAAGCTCCTACGAGCAGTACTTC	CASSGTGLSSYEQYF
NA	TRBV10-2	NA	15	TRBJ2-7	TGCGCCAGCAGTGAGTCCTCCGGGGCAGGTTACGAGCAGTACTTC	CASSESSGAGYEQYF
NA	TRBV21-1	NA	17	TRBJ1-2	TGTGCCAGCAGCAAGGGTAGGGCGTTGGGGACAAACTATGGCTACACCTTC	CASSKGRALGTNYGYTF
NA	TRBV12-3/TRBV12-4	NA	12	TRBJ1-1	TGTGCCAGCAGTTTGAGGTTTACTGAAGCTTTCTTT	CASSLRFTEAFF
NA	TRBV18	NA	14	TRBJ1-5	TGTGCCAGCTCACTCCAGGCAGAGGCTCAGCCCCAGCATTTT	CASSLQAEAQPQHF
NA	TRBV12-3/TRBV12-4	NA	13	TRBJ1-2	TGTGCCAGCAGGGAATCGGGGGACTATGGCTACACCTTC	CASRESGDYGYTF
NA	TRBV2	NA	14	TRBJ2-7	TGTGCCAGCAGAAAGGACACCGTCTCCTACGAGCAGTACTTC	CASRKDTVSYEQYF
TRBD1	TRBV5-1	NA	15	TRBJ1-3	TGCGCCAGCAGCCAGACAGGGGGGTCTGGAAACACCATATATTTT	CASSQTGGSGNTIYF
TRBD2	TRBV15	NA	13	TRBJ2-1	TGTGCCACCAGCAGAGATCAGGTAGCGGGGGTGTTCTTC	CATSRDQVAGVFF
NA	TRBV6-2/TRBV6-3	NA	19	TRBJ1-1	TGTGCCAGCAGTTACCCACCGGGCAGGCCAGTGGCGATGAGCACTGAAGCTTTCTTT	CASSYPPGRPVAMSTEAFF
NA	TRBV7-9	once	14	TRBJ2-1	TGTGCCAGCAGCCCGGACAGTGCCACGAATGAGCAGTTCTTC	CASSPDSATNEQFF
TRBD2	TRBV5-1	NA	17	TRBJ2-5	TGCGCCAGCAGCTTCACTAGCGGGAGAAGTGGGCAAGAGACCCAGTACTTC	CASSFTSGRSGQETQYF
NA	TRBV12-5	NA	12	TRBJ1-1	TGTGCTAGTGGATTGGGACGTACGAAGGCTTTCTTT	CASGLGRTKAFF
NA	TRBV18	NA	14	TRBJ1-6	TGTGCCAGCTCACCATCGACAGGCGATTCACCCCTCCACTTT	CASSPSTGDSPLHF
TRBD1	TRBV5-8	NA	14	TRBJ1-6	TGTGCCAGCAGCTTGGGACAGGGCAGTTCACCCCTCCACTTT	CASSLGQGSSPLHF
NA	TRBV18	NA	14	TRBJ1-1	TGTGCCAGCTCATCCGGGACCCTATCCTTTAGGGCTTTCTTT	CASSSGTLSFRAFF
NA	TRBV5-1	NA	13	TRBJ1-1	TGCGCCAGCAGCTTGGTCGCAGGCACTGAAGCTTTCTTT	CASSLVAGTEAFF
NA	TRBV5-4	NA	15	TRBJ1-1	TGTGCCAGCAGCTTGTTTGGACGGAAGAACACTGAAGCTTTCTTT	CASSLFGRKNTEAFF
TRBD1	TRBV28	NA	15	TRBJ2-5	TGTGCCAGCAGCCGCGACAGGGGGTTCCAAGAGACCCAGTACTTC	CASSRDRGFQETQYF
NA	TRBV11-3	few	13	TRBJ1-1	TGTGCCAGCAGCTTTACAAGCGACACTGAAGCTTTCTTT	CASSFTSDTEAFF
NA	TRBV11-2	NA	13	TRBJ1-5	TGTGCCAGCAGCTTATACGAGAATCAGCCCCAGCATTTT	CASSLYENQPQHF
NA	TRBV11-2	NA	13	TRBJ1-2	TGTGCCAGCAGCTTAGGGGCGGAGCAGGGCTACACCTTC	CASSLGAEQGYTF
TRBD2	TRBV19	NA	16	TRBJ2-3	TGTGCCAGTAGTGGTGAACTAGCGGGGCGAAGGGATACGCAGTATTTT	CASSGELAGRRDTQYF
TRBD1	TRBV7-9	NA	15	TRBJ1-5	TGTGCCAGCAGCTTAACAGGGGACCCAAATCAGCCCCAGCATTTT	CASSLTGDPNQPQHF
NA	TRBV19	NA	12	TRBJ1-2	TGTGCCAGTACCTATCATGGGTATGGCTACACCTTC	CASTYHGYGYTF
TRBD1	TRBV12-3/TRBV12-4	once	13	TRBJ2-5	TGTGCCAGCAGTATGGACAGGGGGACGACCCAGTACTTC	CASSMDRGTTQYF
NA	TRBV19	NA	15	TRBJ1-1	TGTGCCAGTAGTTCGGGGGTCCCTAGGGGAACTGAAGCTTTCTTT	CASSSGVPRGTEAFF
NA	TRBV7-7	NA	13	TRBJ1-5	TGTGCCAGCAGCTTAGACAGTGATCAGCCCCAGCATTTT	CASSLDSDQPQHF
TRBD1	TRBV2	NA	15	TRBJ1-2	TGTGCCAGCCGAAAGGAGACAGGGGAGAACTATGGCTACACCTTC	CASRKETGENYGYTF
NA	TRBV12-3/TRBV12-4	NA	13	TRBJ1-2	TGTGCCAGCAGTTTAGGGCAGGGTAAGGGCTACACCTTC	CASSLGQGKGYTF